This paragraph reports one T cell receptor (beta chain). This entry comes from a study of T cells in localized non-small cell lung cancer. Sequenced by immunoSEQ multiplex PCR; TCRdb stores in-frame clones only, minus some. The data show under 35,000 clones, 80% to 95% seen once. Trimming cost V 4 bases and J 2 bases, with 6 bases left between them. The CDR3 contains 13 residues. Germline-derived CDR1 and CDR2 are SQVTM and ANQGSEA. This clonotype was obtained from a female donor older than 55 with stage I lung adenocarcinoma. Sequences were derived from peripheral blood, sampled before any cancer treatment. The chain has TRBV29-1 and TRBJ2-6; maybe TRBD2 (6 bases). The CDR3 DNA reads as TGCAGCGTTGCGGGAGCTGGGGCCAACGTCCTGACTTTC. Protein product: CSVAGAGANVLTF.